This TCR beta chain was sequenced for a study of CD8 T cells in Susac syndrome. Germline-derived CDR1 and CDR2 are MNHEY and SMNVEV (reference sequence). Unmatched junction bases numbered 9, after V lost 5 bases and J lost 1 base. The CDR3 runs 17 residues. Random hexamers were used to reverse transcribe about 0.5 to 1 ug of RNA. TCRdb re-called the immunoSEQ multiplex PCR reads through MiXCR, storing one row per CDR3 protein. The sample shows 250,000 to 300,000 distinct CDR3 sequences, roughly 90% of them seen only once. The V gene is TRBV27, the J gene TRBJ2-3; 10 positions agree with TRBD2. The TCR originated in a human donor with multiple sclerosis. Sequencing was performed on CD8+ T cells from PBMCs. CDR3 protein: CASSPSLAGVGTDTQYF. The CDR3 DNA follows: TGTGCCAGCAGTCCCTCGCTAGCGGGAGTTGGCACAGATACGCAGTATTTT.